The 18 T cell receptor beta chains below were found in one sample sequenced in a study of cytomegalovirus exposure and HLA in healthy donors. PCR primers comprised 60 Vbeta and 13 Jbeta primers. Sequenced by immunoSEQ multiplex PCR; TCRdb stores in-frame clones only, minus some. The sample has 160,000 or so clones, 70% to 80% seen once. What was sequenced was PBMCs. The receptor set was obtained from a man between 35 and 55 years old in good health and CMV-seronegative.

This clone appeared once. The chain carries TRBV6-5 and TRBJ1-2; D perhaps matches TRBD1 (5 bases). Deletions cut 5 bases from V and 5 bases from J, with 15 bases between. The CDR3 has 14 residues. CDR1 is MNHEY and CDR2 is SVGAGI in the germline V gene. The CDR3 DNA is TGTGCCAGCAGTGCGTTCACAGGCCCATATGGCTACACCTTC. The encoded protein is CASSAFTGPYGYTF.

The chain has TRBV5-4 and TRBJ1-1; D is unresolved. Trimming stripped 0 bases from V and 0 bases from J, with 9 bases between. The V gene's germline CDR1 is SGHNT and CDR2 YYREEE (reference sequence). This CDR3 is built from 15 residues. CDR3 sequence (DNA): TGTGCCAGCAGCTTGGCCTCGAGGATGAACACTGAAGCTTTCTTT. This translates into CASSLASRMNTEAFF.

This chain links TRBV19 with TRBJ2-7; 12 nucleotides match TRBD2. Germline V lookup: CDR1 LNHDA, CDR2 SQIVND (reference sequence). This CDR3 spans 16 amino acids. Germline trimming cut 3 bases from V and 4 bases from J; bases unmatched to any gene: 7. The CDR3 is CASSIKLAGGPYEQYF. Written as DNA, the CDR3 is TGTGCCAGTAGTATTAAGCTAGCGGGAGGGCCTTACGAGCAGTACTTC.

The chain combines TRBV6-1 with TRBJ1-5; 10 bases match TRBD1. The junction had 7 bases not matched to a gene; V was cut back by 8 bases and J by 3 bases. Germline lookup yields CDR1 MNHNS and CDR2 SASEGT. The CDR3 runs to 15 residues. Here the CDR3 reads CASGGQGSYNQPQHF. CDR3 bases: TGTGCCAGCGGGGGACAGGGGTCTTACAATCAGCCCCAGCATTTT.

This clone was picked up many times. It is unclear where the CDR3 begins or ends on the DNA, so no DNA is shown, and the CDR3 is as TCRdb lists it. CDR3 loop: CASSKAWGGGNQPQHF. The chain joins TRBV21-1 to TRBJ1-5. TRBV21-1 is a known pseudogene. With termini counted, the CDR3 has 16 amino acids.

The chain employs TRBV5-6 and TRBJ2-1; TRBD1 matches 10 bases. The CDR3 is made up of 15 amino acids. From germline, CDR1 is SGHDT and CDR2 YYEEEE. V lost 2 bases to trimming and J lost 9 bases; unmatched junction nucleotides: 8. CDR3: CASSLPGQGISEQFF. DNA of the CDR3: TGTGCCAGCAGCTTACCGGGACAGGGGATCAGTGAGCAGTTCTTC.

The CDR3 spells CASSSSSGSKREQYF. The CDR3 DNA sequence: TGCGCCAGCAGTTCTTCTAGCGGGAGTAAGCGGGAGCAGTACTTC. This chain joins TRBV10-1 and TRBJ2-7; TRBD2 matches at 10 bases. CDR3 length: 15 residues. Trimming removed 5 bases from V and 7 bases from J; junction bases left unmatched: 11. CDR1 is WNHNN and CDR2 is SYGVQD in the germline V gene (reference sequence).

This clone was recorded once. J is TRBJ2-3 and V is TRBV7-9, with 11 bases that match TRBD1. J was trimmed by 5 bases and V by 4 bases; bases with no gene match: 5. This CDR3 region has 15 residues. Germline V gene sequence: CDR1 SEHNR, CDR2 FQNEAQ (reference sequence). CDR3 coding DNA: TGTGCCAGCAGCTATGGACAGGGGGCCGGAGATACGCAGTATTTT. This gives the protein CASSYGQGAGDTQYF.

V is TRBV5-1 and J is TRBJ2-3; TRBD1 aligns across 11 bases. This CDR3 is built from 15 residues. V was pared by 2 bases and J by 10 bases, with 9 bases of the junction left unmatched. CDR1 is SGHRS and CDR2 is YFSETQ in the germline V gene. The CDR3 spells CASSLPGQGASPQYF. Written as DNA, the CDR3 is TGCGCCAGCAGCTTACCAGGACAGGGGGCCTCGCCGCAGTATTTT. Full variable domain (rest looked up from reference TRBV5-1 and TRBJ2-3): KAGVTQTPRYLIKTRGQQVTLSCSPISGHRSVSWYQQTPGQGLQFLFEYFSETQRNKGNFPGRFSGRQFSNSRSEMNVSTLELGDSALYLCASSLPGQGASPQYFGPGTRLTVL.

The rearrangement links TRBV28 to TRBJ2-7; the match to TRBD2 covers 7 bases. The CDR3 contains 13 residues. The V gene end was trimmed by 7 bases and the J gene end by 6 bases; junction bases not matched to a gene: 9. Germline V CDR1 and CDR2: MDHEN, SYDVKM. CDR3 DNA: TGTGCCAGCATGGGGCGGGGGAGGGCCGAGCAGTACTTC. It encodes CASMGRGRAEQYF.

This clone was seen just once. DNA of the CDR3: TGTGCCAGCAGCTTAGACACGGAGATCTATGGCTACACCTTC. Its translation: CASSLDTEIYGYTF. The chain joins TRBV7-8 to TRBJ1-2; no clear D gene. This CDR3 region has 14 residues. Per the germline V gene, CDR1 is SGHVS and CDR2 is FQNEAQ. V was trimmed by 1 base and J by 4 bases, leaving 10 bases between them.

The chain employs TRBV6-1 and TRBJ1-2; D is ambiguous. The CDR3 is made up of 11 amino acids. V gave up 5 bases and J gave up 7 bases, with 8 bases separating them. CDR1 MNHNS and CDR2 SASEGT come from the germline V gene. CDR3 sequence (DNA): TGTGCCAGCAGTTTCGGAGGTGGCTACACCTTC. Residues: CASSFGGGYTF.

The chain is built from TRBV10-3 and TRBJ2-3; TRBD1 is a possible D gene (5 bases). From germline, CDR1 is ENHRY and CDR2 SYGVKD. The CDR3 sequence is 11 residues long. V was pared by 8 bases and J by 4 bases, with 7 bases between. The CDR3 here is CAIGASDTQYF. The CDR3 DNA is TGTGCCATCGGGGCCTCAGATACGCAGTATTTT.

The V call is TRBV7-3, the J call TRBJ2-3, with a weak D call TRBD1 (6 bases). The germline CDR1 and CDR2 sequences are SGHTA and FQGTGA. This CDR3 spans 11 amino acids. Deletions cut 5 bases from V and 13 bases from J, with 13 bases between. CDR3 sequence reads: CASSRTEKKYF. In nucleotides, the CDR3 is TGTGCCAGCAGCCGGACAGAAAAAAAGTATTTT.

The chain has TRBV10-3 and TRBJ2-7, with TRBD1 matching 11 bases. Trimming removed 6 bases from V and 0 bases from J; junction bases left unmatched: 4. Germline assignment: CDR1 ENHRY and CDR2 SYGVKD. The CDR3 is 15 residues long. The CDR3 DNA reads TGTGCCATCAGGGAAGGACAGGGGGCCTCCTACGAGCAGTACGTC. Amino acid sequence: CAIREGQGASYEQYV.

V usage is TRBV30 and J usage is TRBJ2-7, with 9 nucleotides matching TRBD2. Germline lookup yields CDR1 GTSNPN and CDR2 SVGIG (reference sequence). This CDR3 has 16 amino acids. The J segment lost 3 bases and the V segment lost 1 base, leaving 10 bases of the junction unmatched. Here the CDR3 DNA reads TGTGCCTGGAGTGGGCTAGCGGGGCCCCCTCGCTACGAGCAGTACGTC. Protein product: CAWSGLAGPPRYEQYV.

This chain links TRBV6-1 with TRBJ2-7; TRBD2 might be the D (6 bases). Germline V gene lookup returns CDR1 MNHNS and CDR2 SASEGT. This CDR3 contains 14 residues. Trimming left V 8 bases short and J 2 bases short, with 16 bases between. DNA of the CDR3: TGTGCCAGCCGCTGGAGGGCCGGAACCTACGAGCAGTACGTC. Its protein product is CASRWRAGTYEQYV.

V is TRBV19 and J is TRBJ2-1, with a possible D match to TRBD1 (5 bases). The V and J ends lost 0 bases and 4 bases respectively, with 10 bases between them. The V gene's germline CDR1 is LNHDA and CDR2 SQIVND (reference sequence). This CDR3 contains 15 residues. In DNA form, the CDR3 reads TGTGCCAGTAGTATAGACCCGACAGCGTACAATGAGCAGTTCTTC. Residues: CASSIDPTAYNEQFF.